Presented here are 16 T cell receptor beta chains from one specimen sequenced in a study of control samples from healthy donors and cancer patients (dated by TCRdb to about 2020). Library construction relied on the immunoSEQ multiplex PCR assay. This immuneACCESS table, as held by TCRdb, lists in-frame sequences with V and J called but not all clones. Of the missing ones, under half trace to an unresolved V gene in checked studies; the others have no known cause. This sample comprises tens of thousands of clones, around nine tenths of them detected only once. Of the sample, 1.9% is held by the ten largest clones. Sequenced sample: PBMCs. The receptor source for this set is a woman between 55 and 75 years old with head and neck cancer.

The chain carries TRBV30 and TRBJ2-7, with TRBD1 matching over 12 bases. Losses at the gene ends were 3 bases for V and 7 bases for J; bases not matched to a gene: 7. Germline CDR1 reads GTSNPN; CDR2 reads SVGIG (reference sequence). The CDR3 sequence is 14 residues long. The chain's CDR3 is CAWRGQGASREQYF. The CDR3 region has the DNA TGTGCCTGGAGGGGACAGGGGGCTAGTCGAGAGCAGTACTTC.

This rearrangement joins TRBV7-9 to TRBJ2-7, with 11 bases fitting TRBD2. V lost 4 bases, J lost 4 bases, and 9 bases stayed unmatched. The V gene's germline CDR1 is SEHNR and CDR2 FQNEAQ (reference sequence). The CDR3 extends over 16 amino acids. Written as DNA, the CDR3 is TGTGCCAGCAGCTCCCCGTTGACTAGCGGGAAATACGAGCAGTACTTC. Protein sequence: CASSSPLTSGKYEQYF.

J is TRBJ2-5 and V is TRBV5-1; D is possibly TRBD1 (5 bases). The CDR3 contains 13 residues. V lost 3 bases to trimming and J lost 5 bases, with 11 bases between them. CDR1 and CDR2 (germline): SGHRS, YFSETQ. This CDR3 reads CASSSQGRETQYF. In nucleotides, the CDR3 is TGCGCCAGCAGCTCTCAGGGTCGGGAGACCCAGTACTTC.

This sequence joins TRBV7-8 and TRBJ1-1, with a weak D call TRBD1 (5 bases). Germline CDR1 SGHVS, CDR2 FQNEAQ. V was pared by 1 base and J by 1 base, with 13 bases between. This CDR3 comprises 16 residues. The CDR3 spells CASSLVVGRGNTEAFF. For the CDR3, the DNA is TGTGCCAGCAGCTTAGTGGTAGGAAGGGGGAACACTGAAGCTTTCTTT. Full variable domain (missing parts from reference TRBV7-8 and TRBJ1-1): GAGVSQSPRYKVAKRGQDVALRCDPISGHVSLFWYQQALGQGPEFLTYFQNEAQLDKSGLPSDRFFAERPEGSVSTLKIQRTQQEDSAVYLCASSLVVGRGNTEAFFGQGTRLTVV.

This clone was counted between two and nine times. This sequence joins TRBV7-9 and TRBJ1-1, with D hard to call. The V gene's germline CDR1 is SEHNR and CDR2 FQNEAQ (reference sequence). The CDR3 consists of 14 residues. Trimming took 4 bases from V and 0 from J, leaving 9 bases between them. The CDR3 reads CASSSTDMNTEAFF. CDR3 coding DNA: TGTGCCAGCAGCTCAACAGATATGAACACTGAAGCTTTCTTT.

This rearrangement joins TRBV27 to TRBJ2-3; D not certain. Trimming removed 5 bases at V and 1 base at J, with 7 bases between. The CDR3 sequence is 13 residues long. CDR1 is MNHEY, CDR2 SMNVEV, per germline (reference sequence). The CDR3 DNA sequence: TGTGCCAGCAGTAACTTCGGCACAGATACGCAGTATTTT. As protein: CASSNFGTDTQYF.

This chain connects TRBV4-1 to TRBJ2-1; 7 bases line up with TRBD2. CDR1 is MGHRA and CDR2 is YSYEKL in the germline V gene. The trim removed 0 bases at V and 2 bases at J, leaving 4 bases unmatched. This CDR3 is 16 amino acids long. The CDR3 is CASSQEGSGAYNEQFF. The CDR3 coding sequence is TGCGCCAGCAGCCAAGAAGGGAGCGGGGCCTACAATGAGCAGTTCTTC.

The J gene is TRBJ2-7, the V gene TRBV10-3; D tentatively fits TRBD1 or TRBD2 (5 bases each). The length of the CDR3 is 15 residues. Germline CDR1 is ENHRY and CDR2 is SYGVKD. Trimming took 0 bases from V and 0 from J, leaving 9 bases between them. CDR3 sequence reads: CAISESLGGSYEQYF. The DNA for the CDR3 is TGTGCCATCAGTGAGTCCCTTGGGGGCTCCTACGAGCAGTACTTC.

V and J are TRBV10-2 and TRBJ2-5; the match to TRBD2 covers 9 bases. The germline gives CDR1 WSHSY, CDR2 SAAADI. J was trimmed by 4 bases and V by 4 bases; bases with no gene match: 7. The CDR3 has 15 residues. The CDR3 bases are TGCGCCAGCAGTGGCCTTAGCGGGAGAGGAGAGACCCAGTACTTC. This encodes CASSGLSGRGETQYF.

About this clone itself: The sample contains more than one DNA sequence encoding this CDR3. The chain joins TRBV27 to TRBJ1-1; the D gene is possibly TRBD1 (6 bases). Germline loops: CDR1 MNHEY, CDR2 SMNVEV (reference sequence). CDR3 length: 13 amino acids. The ends were cut back, 2 bases at V and 4 bases at J, with 8 bases in the middle. CDR3 protein: CASSLRGGTEAFF. In DNA, the CDR3 is TGTGCCAGCAGTTTAAGGGGGGGCACTGAAGCTTTCTTT.

This chain links TRBV28 with TRBJ1-4; 7 bases line up with TRBD1. The CDR3 extends over 14 amino acids. CDR1 MDHEN and CDR2 SYDVKM come from the germline V gene. J was trimmed by 5 bases and V by 3 bases; bases with no gene match: 3. The CDR3 is CASSLTGLNEKLFF. CDR3 sequence (DNA): TGTGCCAGCAGTTTGACAGGGTTGAATGAAAAACTGTTTTTT.

This chain joins TRBV7-9 and TRBJ2-3, with 12 bases fitting TRBD1. Losses at the gene ends were 5 bases for V and 5 bases for J; bases not matched to a gene: 11. The CDR3 runs to 17 residues. CDR1 SEHNR and CDR2 FQNEAQ come from the germline V gene (reference sequence). CDR3 coding DNA: TGTGCCAGCAGCCCACAACCGGGACAGGGGGCAGAAGATACGCAGTATTTT. Translating gives CASSPQPGQGAEDTQYF.

V usage is TRBV19 and J usage is TRBJ1-1, with 7 positions matching TRBD1. Germline lookup yields CDR1 LNHDA and CDR2 SQIVND (reference sequence). J lost 3 bases, V lost 5 bases, and 3 bases had no gene match. The CDR3 contains 13 residues. The chain's CDR3 is CASSFRGYTEAFF. For the CDR3, the DNA is TGTGCCAGTAGTTTCAGGGGGTACACTGAAGCTTTCTTT.

The V call is TRBV24-1, the J call TRBJ2-7; D is undetermined. CDR3 length equals 13 residues. Germline-derived CDR1 and CDR2 are KGHDR and SFDVKD. Deletions cut 2 bases from V and 3 bases from J, with 7 bases between. CDR3 amino acids: CATSDSRDYEQYF. In DNA, the CDR3 is TGTGCCACCAGTGATTCTAGAGACTACGAGCAGTACTTC.

The genes are TRBV5-1 and TRBJ1-1; 7 positions agree with TRBD1. The CDR3 totals 18 residues. Germline CDR1 is SGHRS and CDR2 is YFSETQ. V shed 2 bases and J 0 bases; nucleotides not matched to a gene: 13. The CDR3 sequence is CASSFGTGTENLNTEAFF. CDR3 bases: TGCGCCAGCAGCTTTGGAACCGGGACAGAAAATTTGAACACTGAAGCTTTCTTT.

The chain couples TRBV12-3 or TRBV12-4 to TRBJ2-5, with D hard to call. The CDR3 length is 13 residues. Trimming shortened V by 3 bases and J by 2 bases, and 7 bases separated the two germline ends. The CDR3, as DNA: TGTGCCAGCAGTTTTGGCAGGCAAGAGACCCAGTACTTC. Amino acid sequence: CASSFGRQETQYF.